The entry that follows covers one T cell receptor beta chain sequence. What it binds is unknown. This sample is part of a study of T cell repertoires in cytomegalovirus infection. Overall study: Used in the study were CMV epitopes, some recently identified and HLA-C-restricted, others well-studied and HLA-B-restricted. Signatures in public TCR beta sequences pointed to both CMV infection and matching HLA type. Study results and caveats: Cumulative public TCR beta family frequency identified CMV carriers with the relevant HLA. Predominance within the ex vivo response was attributable to HLA-C-restricted CMV-specific TCR beta clonotypes.

The CDR3 has 13 residues. Trimming left V 3 bases short and J 2 bases short, with 11 bases between. Germline assignment: CDR1 DFQATT and CDR2 SNEGSKA (reference sequence). TCRdb reprocessed the reads with MiXCR, giving one entry per CDR3 protein. The sample comprises approximately 910,000 distinct CDR3 sequences, approximately 31% of which are singletons, and more than 13% rests with the top ten. The sample consisted of cultured CD8+ T cells from PBMCs, taken from culture after CMV antigen stimulation. The chain recombines TRBV20-1 with TRBJ2-7; D could derive from TRBD1 or TRBD2 (5 bases each). This sequence originates from a human donor in good health (CMV status not recorded). Some clones in this sample may be carry-over from other donors' samples. CDR3 nucleotides: TGCAGTGCTAGTGGGACGTTCGCCTACGAGCAGTACTTC. Protein: CSASGTFAYEQYF.